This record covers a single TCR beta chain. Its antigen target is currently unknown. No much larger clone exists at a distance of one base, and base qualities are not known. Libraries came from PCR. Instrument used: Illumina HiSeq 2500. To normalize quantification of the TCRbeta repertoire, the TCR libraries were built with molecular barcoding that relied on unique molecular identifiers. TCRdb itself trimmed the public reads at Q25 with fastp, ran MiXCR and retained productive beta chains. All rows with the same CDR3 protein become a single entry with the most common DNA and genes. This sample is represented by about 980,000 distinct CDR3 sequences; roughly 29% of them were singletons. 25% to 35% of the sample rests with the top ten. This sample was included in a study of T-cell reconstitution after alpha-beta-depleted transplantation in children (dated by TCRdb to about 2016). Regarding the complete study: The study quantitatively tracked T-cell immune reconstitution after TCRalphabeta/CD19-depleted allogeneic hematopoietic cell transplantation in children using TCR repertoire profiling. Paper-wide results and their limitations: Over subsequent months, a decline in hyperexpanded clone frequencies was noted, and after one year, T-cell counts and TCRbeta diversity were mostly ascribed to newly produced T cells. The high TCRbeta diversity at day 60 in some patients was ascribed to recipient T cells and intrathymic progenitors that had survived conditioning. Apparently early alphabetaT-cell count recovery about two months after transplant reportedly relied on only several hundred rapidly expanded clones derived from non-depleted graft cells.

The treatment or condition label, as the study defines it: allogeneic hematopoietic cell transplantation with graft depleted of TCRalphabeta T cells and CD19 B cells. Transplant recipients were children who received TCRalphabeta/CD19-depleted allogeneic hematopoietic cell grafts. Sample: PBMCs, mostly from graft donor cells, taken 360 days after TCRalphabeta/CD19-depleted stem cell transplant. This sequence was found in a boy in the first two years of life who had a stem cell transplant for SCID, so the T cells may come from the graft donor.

CDR3 sequence: CASTLGPGLAGETQYF. The DNA sequence is TGTGCCAGCACCTTAGGACCGGGACTGGCGGGAGAGACCCAGTACTTC. Rearrangement joined TRBV2 to TRBJ2-5; TRBD2 is a possible D gene, resting on 6 matching bases. V is shortened by 7 bases, J by 4 bases, and the region joining them spans 22 bases. The CDR3 runs 16 amino acids, cysteine and phenylalanine included. Solely the CDR3 DNA is kept, with 48 bases framed from the first base. The germline V gene sets CDR1 to SNHLY and CDR2 to FYNNEI. The full variable domain, with segments outside the CDR3 supplied by the reference TRBV2 and TRBJ2-5 proteins, appears as EPEVTQTPSHQVTQMGQEVILRCVPISNHLYFYWYRQILGQKVEFLVSFYNNEISEKSEIFDDQFSVERPDGSNFTLKIRSTKLEDSAMYFCASTLGPGLAGETQYFGPGTRLLVL.